Presented here are 13 T cell receptor beta chains from one specimen sequenced in a study of response to subunit inactivated influenza vaccine. TCRdb called the RT-PCR reads again in MiXCR, with one record for every CDR3 protein. Of fewer than 800,000 distinct CDR3 sequences in the sample, approximately 15% are singletons; the top ten hold around a tenth. This material consisted of PBMCs from blood, taken 11 to 12 days after vaccination. Receptors were obtained from a man over 45 who received an inactivated influenza vaccine.

The chain carries TRBV7-8 and TRBJ1-2; perhaps TRBD1 as D (5 bases). The germline V gene encodes CDR1 SGHVS and CDR2 FQNEAQ. The germline V and J ends were trimmed by 7 bases and 3 bases, with 15 bases remaining between them. The CDR3 loop spans 14 amino acids. The CDR3 region has the DNA TGTGCCAGCACCGTGGGTGGCAGGGACTATGGCTACACCTTC. Protein product: CASTVGGRDYGYTF.

The chain recombines TRBV6-2 or TRBV6-3 with TRBJ2-7; D not certain. CDR1 is MNHEY, CDR2 SVGEGT, per germline. Between the trimmed V and J ends, which lost 3 bases and 2 bases, there was a span of 11 bases. CDR3 size: 14 residues. CDR3 sequence (DNA): TGTGCCAGCAGTTATGGTTTTGGGGCCTACGAGCAGTACTTC. It specifies CASSYGFGAYEQYF.

This clonotype turned up a few times. The rearrangement links TRBV7-2 to TRBJ2-1; 14 bases map to TRBD2. Germline assignment: CDR1 SGHTA and CDR2 FQGNSA. The V segment lost 1 base and the J segment 12 bases; nucleotides outside the gene matches: 5. The length of the CDR3 is 15 residues. CDR3 nucleotides: TGTGCCAGCAGCTTAGGGACTAGCGGGAGGTTTTGGCAGTTCTTC. Its translation: CASSLGTSGRFWQFF.

This clonotype has just a few counts. The CDR3 DNA is TGTGCCAGCACCCCCCAGGGGCGCCAAGGCAATGAGCAGTTCTTC. Protein product: CASTPQGRQGNEQFF. The chain carries TRBV28 and TRBJ2-1; a possible D gene is TRBD1 (6 bases). The CDR3 has 15 amino acids. Germline V lookup: CDR1 MDHEN, CDR2 SYDVKM. V lost 7 bases and J lost 6, with 19 bases in between.

V and J are TRBV12-3 or TRBV12-4 and TRBJ1-1; 7 bases are shared with TRBD1. CDR3 size: 15 residues. V gave up 6 bases and J gave up 0 bases; unmatched junction bases: 7. DNA for the CDR3: TGTGCCAGCAGGAGGACAGGCGTCCTGAACACTGAAGCTTTCTTT. This gives the protein CASRRTGVLNTEAFF.

This chain connects TRBV29-1 to TRBJ2-3; D possibly matches TRBD1 or TRBD2 (5 bases each). There are 16 residues in the CDR3. V lost 3 bases, J lost 2 bases, and 18 bases lay in between. CDR1 SQVTM and CDR2 ANQGSEA come from the germline V gene. The CDR3 reads CSVERGVASLTDTQYF. In nucleotides, the CDR3 is TGCAGCGTTGAGCGAGGGGTGGCTAGCCTCACAGATACGCAGTATTTT.

This clonotype was counted a few times. V and J are TRBV20-1 and TRBJ1-1; the match to TRBD1 covers 7 bases. This CDR3 is built from 13 residues. From germline, CDR1 is DFQATT and CDR2 SNEGSKA (reference sequence). V lost 5 bases, J lost 0 bases, and 3 bases stayed unmatched. The DNA of the CDR3 is TGCAGTGCTGGACAGGTCATGAACACTGAAGCTTTCTTT. This sequence encodes CSAGQVMNTEAFF.

V usage is TRBV7-8 and J usage is TRBJ2-7; TRBD1 agrees at 7 bases. Germline V gene lookup returns CDR1 SGHVS and CDR2 FQNEAQ. The CDR3 is 14 amino acids. V shed 0 bases and J 5 bases; nucleotides not matched to a gene: 4. As DNA, the CDR3 is TGTGCCAGCAGCTTAGCCGGGACAGTCGACGAGCAGTACTTC. Translating it yields CASSLAGTVDEQYF.

The genes are TRBV11-2 and TRBJ2-1; D unresolved. This CDR3 has 13 amino acids. V lost 0 bases, J lost 10 bases, and 10 bases lay in between. Germline assignment: CDR1 SGHAT and CDR2 FQNNGV. The CDR3 here is CASSLDGGPEQFF. The CDR3 nucleotides are TGTGCCAGCAGCTTAGATGGTGGCCCCGAGCAGTTCTTC.

The chain joins TRBV20-1 to TRBJ2-7; 7 bases align to TRBD2. V lost 3 bases and J lost 0; bases outside the gene matches: 5. The CDR3 is made up of 14 amino acids. Germline assignment: CDR1 DFQATT and CDR2 SNEGSKA (reference sequence). CDR3: CSASSLAVSYEQYF. The CDR3 DNA sequence: TGCAGTGCTAGTTCCCTAGCGGTCTCCTACGAGCAGTACTTC.

V and J are TRBV5-1 and TRBJ2-7; D remains ambiguous. Germline V gene sequence: CDR1 SGHRS, CDR2 YFSETQ. There are 13 residues in the CDR3. Between the trimmed V and J ends, which lost 6 bases and 2 bases, there was a span of 12 bases. The CDR3 DNA is TGCGCCAGCATGGAAACTGCGACCTACGAGCAGTACTTC. Translation gives CASMETATYEQYF.

The rearrangement links TRBV5-4 to TRBJ2-6; possibly TRBD1 or TRBD2 for D (6 bases each). CDR1 is SGHNT, CDR2 YYREEE, per germline (reference sequence). Trimming removed 6 bases from V and 2 bases from J, with 18 bases in between. This CDR3 comprises 17 residues. DNA for the CDR3: TGTGCCAGCACTATAGGAGGGGGAATAGCTGGGGCCAACGTCCTGACTTTC. Translation gives CASTIGGGIAGANVLTF.

The sample holds a few counts of this clonotype. The chain employs TRBV5-5 and TRBJ2-5; 9 bases line up with TRBD1. With V trimmed by 0 bases and J by 1 base, 7 bases remained unmatched. This CDR3 has 17 residues. Germline V gene lookup returns CDR1 SGHKS and CDR2 YYEKEE (reference sequence). The CDR3, as DNA: TGTGCCAGCAGCTTGGCCTGGGGGACAGGGACCCAAGAGACCCAGTACTTC. This encodes CASSLAWGTGTQETQYF.